This T cell receptor beta chain was recorded in a study of blood T cell repertoires in COVID-19. Study context: From the United States, Italy and Spain came samples of acute and convalescent COVID-19. T cells, B-cell-depleted T cells, or PBMCs supplied cDNA or gDNA.

Original processing methods: Reference gene primer amplification yielded estimated nucleated cell counts. Profiled with immunoSEQ multiplex PCR; TCRdb holds only in-frame clones, not every one. Clone size and the V and J calls come from that table; the DNA yielded D and trimming. Of a few hundred thousand clones in the sample, about 82% were seen once. V lost 5 bases, J lost 4 bases, and 5 bases stayed unmatched. CDR1 and CDR2 from the germline V gene are MNHEY and SVGAGI. This CDR3 has 14 amino acids. The Seattle patients, enrolled during active infection, were followed longitudinally. This receptor was obtained from a woman in her 70s with COVID-19, enrolled during active disease. The gene calls are TRBV6-5 and TRBJ1-1; 9 nucleotides line up with TRBD1. The sample consisted of peripheral blood. As DNA, the CDR3 is TGTGCCAGCAGTAGGACGGGACAGGGCACTGAAGCTTTCTTT. Its protein is CASSRTGQGTEAFF.